Ten or more counts support the clone carrying this TCR beta chain. One end of the junction is discordant with germline, which a read error may explain. RNA transcripts yielded amplified TCR beta CDR3 regions. During a first-round RT-PCR of the TCR CDR3, the HTBI primer set was used. From the multiplex PCR reads, TCRdb called clonotypes with MiXCR, one entry per CDR3 protein. The data show hundreds of thousands of distinct CDR3 sequences, around an eighth seen once. The data were obtained in a study of T cells in Graves' hyperthyroidism and ophthalmopathy. The CDR3 totals 13 residues. CDR1 SGHAT and CDR2 FQNNGV come from the germline V gene.

The chain recombines TRBV11-2 with TRBJ2-5; 9 positions agree with TRBD2. Specimen: blood. This sequence originates from a man in his fifties with Graves' ophthalmopathy. The CDR3 here is CASSLAGVETQYF. DNA for the CDR3: TGTGCCAGCAGTTTAGCGGGAGTAGAGACCCAGTACTTC.